These T cell receptor beta chains were read from a single sample in a study of blood T cell repertoires in COVID-19. The repertoire was sequenced with immunoSEQ multiplex PCR; TCRdb's copy has only in-frame clones and lacks some. The sample records 250,000 to 350,000 clones, less than 85% being singletons. The sequencing sample was made of peripheral blood. The receptors shown here come from a human donor with COVID-19, enrolled during active disease. The donor label of this sample is uncertain. The CDR3 runs from the conserved cysteine through the conserved F or W. A D gene is named only where the DNA matches it firmly. Expanded clones get a size class; other rows say once, few or many, or leave the size out.

abundance	len	v_gene	d_gene	j_gene	CDR3nt	CDR3aa
NA	15	TRBV5-5	NA	TRBJ1-6	TGTGCCAGCAGCTTAGGTAGTCACGGGAATTCACCCCTCCACTTT	CASSLGSHGNSPLHF
NA	15	TRBV5-5	NA	TRBJ2-4	TGTGCCAGCAGCTTGGGGAGAGGGAGAAAAAACATTCAGTACTTC	CASSLGRGRKNIQYF
NA	16	TRBV3-1/TRBV3-2	NA	TRBJ1-3	TGTGCCAGCAGCGCTTTGATACAGGGCTCTGGAAACACCATATATTTT	CASSALIQGSGNTIYF
many	13	TRBV29-1	TRBD1	TRBJ2-5	TGCAGCGTTGAAGAAACAGGGGGAGAGACCCAGTACTTC	CSVEETGGETQYF
NA	14	TRBV6-5	TRBD1	TRBJ2-1	TGTGCCTCCAGCAAGGGACAGGAGGACAATGAGCAGTTCTTC	CASSKGQEDNEQFF
NA	14	TRBV5-8	NA	TRBJ2-5	TGTGCCAGCAGCCCGGTACCTCGGCAAGAGACCCAGTACTTC	CASSPVPRQETQYF
NA	14	TRBV6-2/TRBV6-3	NA	TRBJ2-7	TGTGCCAGCAGTTACTTAGCGGAAGTCGGCGAGCAGTACTTC	CASSYLAEVGEQYF
NA	17	TRBV10-2	TRBD2	TRBJ2-1	TGCGCCAGCAGACCCGCCGGGACTAGCGGGAGCTACAATGAGCAGTTCTTC	CASRPAGTSGSYNEQFF
NA	15	TRBV6-5	NA	TRBJ2-6	TGTGCCAGCACTTTTACAGTCTCTGGGGCCAACGTCCTGACTTTC	CASTFTVSGANVLTF
NA	14	TRBV5-1	TRBD2	TRBJ2-7	TGCGCCAGCAGCTCCTTACTAGCGGGCGTCGAGCAGTACTTC	CASSSLLAGVEQYF
NA	15	TRBV19	TRBD1	TRBJ1-6	TGTGCCAGTAGTATTTTCGGACAGGGGAATTCACCCCTCCACTTT	CASSIFGQGNSPLHF
NA	19	TRBV4-2	TRBD2	TRBJ2-1	TGTGCCAGCAGCCTACCCGGGACTAGCGGGACTGGGGCCTACAATGAGCAGTTCTTC	CASSLPGTSGTGAYNEQFF
NA	15	TRBV19	TRBD1	TRBJ1-6	TGTGCCAGTAGTACTGCCGGGACAGGGTACTCACCCCTCCACTTT	CASSTAGTGYSPLHF
NA	13	TRBV2	NA	TRBJ2-5	TGTGCCAGCAGTGACGGGCAGGGGTTGACCCAGTACTTC	CASSDGQGLTQYF
NA	16	TRBV2	TRBD1	TRBJ1-5	TGTGCCAGCACTAGGACAGGGGGCGCAGGCAATCAGCCCCAGCATTTT	CASTRTGGAGNQPQHF
NA	13	TRBV12-3/TRBV12-4	TRBD1	TRBJ1-2	TGTGCCAGCAGCACAGGGGTTGGCTATGGCTACACCTTC	CASSTGVGYGYTF
NA	10	TRBV29-1	NA	TRBJ2-7	TGCAGCGTCGGTGCCCACGAGCAGTACTTC	CSVGAHEQYF
NA	14	TRBV19	TRBD1	TRBJ2-7	TGTGCCAGTAGTTCACAGGGGGCGCCCTACGAGCAGTACTTC	CASSSQGAPYEQYF
many	15	TRBV2	NA	TRBJ1-5	TGTGCCAGCAAACAGGGTATCTGGAGCAATCAGCCCCAGCATTTT	CASKQGIWSNQPQHF
NA	18	TRBV9	NA	TRBJ2-4	TGTGCCAGCAGCCCCCACCAGACTCCCGACCTAGCCAAAAACATTCAGTACTTC	CASSPHQTPDLAKNIQYF
NA	17	TRBV19	TRBD2	TRBJ2-2	TGTGCCAGTAATCCCGGGACTAGCGGGAGAGAGGCCGGGGAGCTGTTTTTT	CASNPGTSGREAGELFF
few	18	TRBV18	TRBD2	TRBJ2-1	TGTGCCAGCTCACAACTGACTAGCGGGAGAGGGTCCTACAATGAGCAGTTCTTC	CASSQLTSGRGSYNEQFF
NA	16	TRBV7-9	NA	TRBJ2-1	TGTGCCAGCAGCTTAGCCGGGGAGAGTATACGCAATGAGCAGTTCTTC	CASSLAGESIRNEQFF
NA	15	TRBV7-9	NA	TRBJ2-7	TGTGCCAGCAGCCCGGGTACCCTCCTAGAGGCCGAGCAGTACTTC	CASSPGTLLEAEQYF
NA	18	TRBV9	NA	TRBJ2-3	TGTGCCAGCAGCACCGACCTCCGGGAGATCACAGAGCCAGATACGCAGTATTTT	CASSTDLREITEPDTQYF
NA	16	TRBV11-2	TRBD1	TRBJ1-6	TGTGCCAGCAGCTTAGCCCGGGACAGGACGAATTCACCCCTCCACTTT	CASSLARDRTNSPLHF
NA	16	TRBV7-9	NA	TRBJ2-2	TGTGCCAGCACCCCGATGGAATACACGAGGACCGGGGAGCTGTTTTTT	CASTPMEYTRTGELFF
NA	14	TRBV5-1	NA	TRBJ2-7	TGCGCCAGCAGCTTCGTACAGGGTCCCTACGAGCAGTACTTC	CASSFVQGPYEQYF
NA	12	TRBV6-1	NA	TRBJ2-1	TGTGCCAGCAGTGACCCCGGGAATGAGCAGTTCTTC	CASSDPGNEQFF
NA	16	TRBV30	TRBD1	TRBJ1-5	TGTGCCTGGAGTCGTACCGGGACAGGGAGCAATCAGCCCCAGCATTTT	CAWSRTGTGSNQPQHF
NA	14	TRBV7-2	NA	TRBJ1-2	TGTGCCAGCAGCCCCTCTAATCGTAACTATGGCTACACCTTC	CASSPSNRNYGYTF
NA	14	TRBV9	NA	TRBJ1-3	TGTGCCAGCAGCTCGGGGGAGTCTGGAAACACCATATATTTT	CASSSGESGNTIYF
many	17	TRBV7-8	TRBD2	TRBJ2-7	TGTGCCAGCAGCTTATCTAGCGGGAGGGCAAGCTCCTACGAGCAGTACTTC	CASSLSSGRASSYEQYF
NA	16	TRBV19	NA	TRBJ2-7	TGTGCCAGTAGTCCGACCGTTGGAGGGTCTCCCTACGAGCAGTACTTC	CASSPTVGGSPYEQYF
NA	14	TRBV7-9	NA	TRBJ1-2	TGTGCCAGCAGCTTAGTTAGCAGCTACTATGGCTACACCTTC	CASSLVSSYYGYTF
NA	14	TRBV7-3	TRBD1	TRBJ2-7	TGTGCCAGCAGCTGGGGGACAGGGGCCCTAGAGCAGTACTTC	CASSWGTGALEQYF